This passage covers 20 T cell receptor beta chains from one sample sequenced in a study of blood T cell repertoires in COVID-19. Here immunoSEQ multiplex PCR was the method, and the copy in TCRdb shows in-frame clones only, minus some. Of tens of thousands of clones detected, almost 90% appear once; the ten largest clones hold around 2.5%. Sequencing input: peripheral blood. These receptors all stem from a human donor in a cohort sampled during active COVID-19.

The chain combines TRBV11-2 with TRBJ2-2, with 9 bases matching TRBD1. The germline V gene has CDR1 SGHAT and CDR2 FQNNGV. This CDR3 is 15 amino acids long. The junction had 8 bases not matched to a gene; V was cut back by 5 bases and J by 7 bases. CDR3 sequence reads: CASSSYRGQGGELFF. The CDR3, as DNA: TGTGCCAGCAGCAGTTACAGGGGGCAAGGCGGGGAGCTGTTTTTT.

The rearrangement links TRBV7-2 to TRBJ2-1, with 13 bases identical to TRBD2. V trimming: 5 bases; J trimming: 2 bases; junction bases outside the gene matches: 6. Looked up from germline, CDR1 is SGHTA and CDR2 is FQGNSA. This CDR3 comprises 17 residues. The CDR3 is CASSPPGLAGPYNEQFF. The CDR3 DNA is TGTGCCAGCAGCCCACCGGGACTAGCGGGGCCCTACAATGAGCAGTTCTTC.

A word on this clone: One end of the junction does not line up with germline, which may come from a read error. The chain links TRBV2 to TRBJ1-1; D perhaps matches TRBD1 (6 bases). The germline CDR1 and CDR2 sequences are SNHLY and FYNNEI. The CDR3 length is 17 residues. This chain's CDR3 is CATSERGGDNMNTEAFF. CDR3 coding DNA: TGTGCCACCAGTGAACGGGGGGGGGACAACATGAACACTGAAGCTTTCTTT.

In DNA form, the CDR3 reads TGTGCCAGCTCCCGAGGGACAGGGGGCCTGGGCAAAAACATTCAGTACTTC. As protein: CASSRGTGGLGKNIQYF. V is TRBV18 and J is TRBJ2-4; 12 bases map to TRBD1. Losses at the gene ends were 6 bases for V and 3 bases for J; bases not matched to a gene: 9. Looked up from germline, CDR1 is KGHSH and CDR2 is LQKENI. The CDR3 sequence is 17 residues long.

The J gene is TRBJ2-1, the V gene TRBV25-1; perhaps TRBD2 as D (6 bases). Germline V gives CDR1 MGHDK, CDR2 SYGVNS. This CDR3 is 16 amino acids long. Trimming cost V 0 bases and J 0 bases, with 9 bases left between them. CDR3 bases: TGTGCCAGCAGTGAATATCGGGGGAGCTCCTACAATGAGCAGTTCTTC. Amino acid sequence: CASSEYRGSSYNEQFF.

The chain employs TRBV6-6 and TRBJ1-4; TRBD1 agrees at 9 bases. V was pared by 5 bases and J by 0 bases, with 4 bases of the junction left unmatched. This CDR3 has 16 amino acids. Germline V lookup: CDR1 MNHNY, CDR2 SVGAGI (reference sequence). The CDR3 loop is CASSGDRASTNEKLFF. The CDR3 DNA reads TGTGCCAGCAGTGGGGACAGGGCCTCAACTAATGAAAAACTGTTTTTT.

V is TRBV9 and J is TRBJ2-1; TRBD2 agrees at 9 bases. Germline CDR1 SGDLS, CDR2 YYNGEE. The CDR3 spans 16 residues. Losses at the gene ends were 0 bases for V and 7 bases for J; bases not matched to a gene: 8. CDR3 in DNA: TGTGCCAGCAGCGTAGCGGTAGCGGGAGTGGGAAATGAGCAGTTCTTC. It yields the protein CASSVAVAGVGNEQFF.

The chain joins TRBV19 to TRBJ1-5; TRBD1 agrees at 8 bases. The CDR3 runs to 15 residues. V gave up 3 bases and J gave up 7 bases; unmatched junction bases: 8. Germline-derived CDR1 and CDR2 are LNHDA and SQIVND (reference sequence). The CDR3 spells CASSIRTGFNQPQHF. The CDR3 DNA follows: TGTGCCAGTAGTATCCGGACAGGGTTCAACCAGCCCCAGCATTTT.

The chain links TRBV3-1 (or the pseudogene TRBV3-2) to TRBJ2-1; tentative D call: TRBD1 (5 bases). With 1 base removed from V and 5 bases from J, the gap between germline ends came to 9 bases. Germline CDR1 reads LGHDT; CDR2 reads YNNKEL (reference sequence). The CDR3 is 14 residues long. CDR3 sequence (DNA): TGTGCCAGCAGCCAAGTGACAGTTGACAATGAGCAGTTCTTC. This gives the protein CASSQVTVDNEQFF.

V gene TRBV7-2 combines with J gene TRBJ1-3; D perhaps matches TRBD1 (6 bases). Germline V gene data show CDR1 as SGHTA and CDR2 as FQGNSA. The CDR3 sequence is 14 residues long. V was clipped by 5 bases and J by 3 bases, with 11 bases between them. The chain's CDR3 is CASSPTTGGNTIYF. The CDR3 DNA is TGTGCCAGCAGCCCCACGACAGGTGGAAACACCATATATTTT.

The sample holds a few counts of this clone. The chain carries TRBV27 and TRBJ1-1, with 7 positions matching TRBD1. Trimming cost V 4 bases and J 11 bases; bases outside gene matches: 10. Germline V gene lookup returns CDR1 MNHEY and CDR2 SMNVEV (reference sequence). CDR3 size: 13 residues. The CDR3 protein is CASSSRQGVVAFF. CDR3 nucleotide sequence: TGTGCCAGCAGTTCGCGACAGGGAGTAGTGGCTTTCTTT.

V usage is TRBV7-2 and J usage is TRBJ1-1; D is possibly TRBD1 (6 bases). The length of the CDR3 is 14 residues. Germline CDR1 SGHTA, CDR2 FQGNSA. V was cut by 6 bases and J by 5 bases, with 16 bases left in between. The CDR3 loop reads CASRRYGQGTEAFF. The CDR3 coding sequence is TGTGCCAGCAGAAGATATGGCCAGGGGACTGAAGCTTTCTTT.

J is TRBJ2-7 and V is TRBV5-1; D is uncertain. In germline, CDR1 is SGHRS, CDR2 YFSETQ. V was clipped by 4 bases and J by 0 bases, with 14 bases between them. The CDR3 spans 15 residues. The CDR3 DNA reads as TGCGCCAGCAGCCTATCGACTGGCGGCTCCTACGAGCAGTACTTC. Its protein is CASSLSTGGSYEQYF.

The chain links TRBV6-2 or TRBV6-3 to TRBJ2-5; D is undetermined. Germline lookup yields CDR1 MNHEY and CDR2 SVGEGT. V dropped 6 bases and J dropped 7 bases, with 12 bases sitting between them. The CDR3 loop spans 12 amino acids. CDR3 coding DNA: TGTGCCAGCAGCGACGATCCGGGGACCCAGTACTTC. Translation gives CASSDDPGTQYF.

The V gene is TRBV28, the J gene TRBJ1-1; no reliable D call. Germline-derived CDR1 and CDR2 are MDHEN and SYDVKM. V was trimmed by 6 bases and J by 7 bases, leaving 15 bases between them. The CDR3 has 13 residues. This CDR3 reads CASSFNTRGEAFF. As DNA, the CDR3 is TGTGCCAGCAGCTTCAACACCCGGGGTGAAGCTTTCTTT.

The chain has TRBV9 and TRBJ2-7; D is perhaps TRBD2 (7 bases). Germline V gene lookup returns CDR1 SGDLS and CDR2 YYNGEE. The germline V and J ends were trimmed by 3 bases and 0 bases, with 13 bases remaining between them. The CDR3 runs 15 residues. CDR3 region: CASSASAGASYEQYF. The CDR3 region has the DNA TGTGCCAGCAGCGCCTCGGCGGGGGCCTCCTACGAGCAGTACTTC.

The gene calls are TRBV12-3 or TRBV12-4 and TRBJ2-1, with D unclear. V was pared by 3 bases and J by 5 bases, with 8 bases between. The CDR3 extends over 13 amino acids. The CDR3 sequence: CASSLGENNEQFF. CDR3 nucleotides: TGTGCCAGCAGTTTGGGCGAGAACAATGAGCAGTTCTTC.

The rearrangement uses TRBV7-2 and TRBJ2-1; tentative D call: TRBD1 (6 bases). V was shortened by 2 bases and J by 6 bases, with 14 bases between the two germline ends. CDR3 size: 15 residues. Germline loops: CDR1 SGHTA, CDR2 FQGNSA. CDR3 nucleotides: TGTGCCAGCAGCTTAAGCAGGGGACCCAGCAATGAGCAGTTCTTC. This codes for CASSLSRGPSNEQFF.

The V and J genes are TRBV28 and TRBJ2-7, with D perhaps TRBD1 (5 bases). This CDR3 region has 15 residues. The germline gives CDR1 MDHEN, CDR2 SYDVKM. Trimming cost V 1 base and J 0 bases, with 10 bases left between them. CDR3 sequence reads: CASSLYRMSSYEQYF. CDR3 bases: TGTGCCAGCAGTTTATACAGGATGAGCTCCTACGAGCAGTACTTC.

The chain employs TRBV9 and TRBJ2-2; 7 positions match TRBD2. The V and J ends lost 5 bases and 7 bases, in that order; junction bases with no gene match: 8. The V gene's germline CDR1 is SGDLS and CDR2 YYNGEE. This CDR3 is 14 amino acids long. CDR3 nucleotides: TGTGCCAGCAGTGGGGGAGGGACCAGCGGGGAGCTGTTTTTT. Translation gives CASSGGGTSGELFF.